This TCR beta chain was recorded in a study of B cell selection in AIRE deficiency. Whole-study results and caveats: With only TCRbeta sequenced, roughly 37% of shared healthy Treg sequences overlapped Tconv. AIRE-deficient Tconv and Treg repertoires matched healthy donors in TCRBV, CDR3 length, diversity. Healthy donors alone shared approximately 30% of some 3,300 Treg sequences; patients alone approximately 9.1%.

Germline CDR1 and CDR2: LNHDA and SQIVND (reference sequence). The CDR3 has 16 amino acids. The V gene lost 3 bases and the J gene lost 8 bases, with 19 bases spanning the gap. The regulatory T cell sort gate was CD4+CD25hiCD127low/negative. Comments on this clone: Its antigen is unknown.

Original processing methods: Pooled Tregs gave 50,000 or so patient and approximately 9.7x10^4 donor TCRbeta sequences. Data came from immunoSEQ multiplex PCR; TCRdb stores just in-frame clones and leaves some out. Clone size and the V and J calls come from that table; the DNA yielded D and trimming. The sample records 20,000 or so clones, around 90% being singletons. The V call is TRBV19, the J call TRBJ2-2, with D possibly matching TRBD2 (5 bases). The clonotype comes from a human donor in good health. What was sequenced was CD4+CD25+ Tregs sorted from PBMCs. CDR3 sequence: CASSILDSIPLGELFF. DNA for the CDR3: TGTGCCAGTAGTATTTTGGACTCGATCCCCCTAGGGGAGCTGTTTTTT. Looking up the rest from reference TRBV19 and TRBJ2-2 gives the full variable domain: DGGITQSPKYLFRKEGQNVTLSCEQNLNHDAMYWYRQDPGQGLRLIYYSQIVNDFQKGDIAEGYSVSREKKESFPLTVTSAQKNPTAFYLCASSILDSIPLGELFFGEGSRLTVL.